The clone carrying this T cell receptor beta chain occurred many times. Its specificity is not known. This sample is drawn from a study of T cells in Graves' hyperthyroidism and ophthalmopathy. Researchers took RNA transcripts and amplified the TCR beta CDR3 regions from them. Researchers ran a first-round RT-PCR on the TCR CDR3 using the HTBI primer set. A single record per CDR3 protein comes from TCRdb applying MiXCR to the multiplex PCR reads. The sample records about 410,000 distinct CDR3 sequences, more than 12% being singletons. V was cut by 3 bases and J by 3 bases, with 15 bases left in between. The germline gives CDR1 DFQATT, CDR2 SNEGSKA (reference sequence). The CDR3 runs 14 residues. The cohort's ophthalmopathy patients, a group with duration under 3 months, had a Clinical Activity Score of at least 3 and a NOSPECS grade of at least 4. Uncontrolled infection, other autoimmune disease, pregnancy or lactation barred patients from enrollment. A roughly 10 ml volume of fresh peripheral blood provided the PBMCs.

Regarding the study as a whole: Ophthalmopathy was separated from stable hyperthyroidism by a 13 V-J model.

This TCR was sampled from a woman in her twenties or thirties with Graves' ophthalmopathy. The sequencing sample was made of blood. J is TRBJ2-7 and V is TRBV20-1; perhaps TRBD1 as D (5 bases). In nucleotides, the CDR3 is TGCAGTGCTAGGGGCGATACAGGCTTCTACGAGCAGTACTTC. This translates into CSARGDTGFYEQYF.